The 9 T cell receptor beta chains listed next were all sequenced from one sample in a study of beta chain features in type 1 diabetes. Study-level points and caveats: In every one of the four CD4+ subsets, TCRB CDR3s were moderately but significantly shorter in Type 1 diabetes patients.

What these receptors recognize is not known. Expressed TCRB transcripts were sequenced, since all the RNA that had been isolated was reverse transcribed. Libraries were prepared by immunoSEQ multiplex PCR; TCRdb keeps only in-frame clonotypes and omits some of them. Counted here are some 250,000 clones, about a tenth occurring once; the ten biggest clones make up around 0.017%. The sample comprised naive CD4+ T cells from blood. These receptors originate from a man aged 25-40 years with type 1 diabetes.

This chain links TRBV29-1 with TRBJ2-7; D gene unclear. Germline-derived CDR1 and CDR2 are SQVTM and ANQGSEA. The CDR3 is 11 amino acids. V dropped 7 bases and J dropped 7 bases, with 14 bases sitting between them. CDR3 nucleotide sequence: TGCAGCGCCGCATTGTTCAGGGAGCAGTACTTC. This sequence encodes CSAALFREQYF.

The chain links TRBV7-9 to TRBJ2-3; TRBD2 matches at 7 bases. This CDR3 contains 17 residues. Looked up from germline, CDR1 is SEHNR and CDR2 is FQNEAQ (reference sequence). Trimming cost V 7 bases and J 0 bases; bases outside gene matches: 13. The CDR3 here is CASTPRASGSSTDTQYF. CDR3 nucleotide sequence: TGTGCCAGCACCCCACGGGCTAGCGGTTCTAGCACAGATACGCAGTATTTT.

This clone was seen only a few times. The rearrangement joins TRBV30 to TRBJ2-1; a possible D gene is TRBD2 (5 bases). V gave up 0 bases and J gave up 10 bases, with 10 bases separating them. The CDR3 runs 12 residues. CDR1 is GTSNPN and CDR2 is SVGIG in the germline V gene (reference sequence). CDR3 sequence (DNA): TGTGCCTGGAGTGTTTCGTCGGGGGAGCAGTTCTTC. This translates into CAWSVSSGEQFF.

CDR3 loop: CASSARGGYTEAFF. The CDR3 region has the DNA TGTGCCAGCAGTGCCCGGGGGGGTTACACTGAAGCTTTCTTT. This sequence joins TRBV9 and TRBJ1-1; the D gene is possibly TRBD1 (5 bases). Between the trimmed V and J ends, which lost 5 bases and 3 bases, there was a span of 14 bases. CDR3 length: 14 residues. Germline assignment: CDR1 SGDLS and CDR2 YYNGEE. Full variable domain (rest looked up from reference TRBV9 and TRBJ1-1): DSGVTQTPKHLITATGQRVTLRCSPRSGDLSVYWYQQSLDQGLQFLIQYYNGEERAKGNILERFSAQQFPDLHSELNLSSLELGDSALYFCASSARGGYTEAFFGQGTRLTVV.

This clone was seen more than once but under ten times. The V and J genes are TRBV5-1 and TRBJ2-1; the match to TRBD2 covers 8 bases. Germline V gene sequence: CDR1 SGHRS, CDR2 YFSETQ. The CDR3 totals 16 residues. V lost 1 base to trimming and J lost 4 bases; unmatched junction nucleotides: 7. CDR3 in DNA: TGCGCCAGCAGCTTGATTGCGGGGGGAGGTTACAATGAGCAGTTCTTC. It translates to CASSLIAGGGYNEQFF.

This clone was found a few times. The CDR3 bases are TGCGCCAGCAGCCAAGGATTGTTGGTGAGGGACACCGGGGAGCTGTTTTTT. This gives the protein CASSQGLLVRDTGELFF. The chain uses TRBV4-1 and TRBJ2-2, with a tentative D call TRBD2 (5 bases). Trimming cost V 1 base and J 3 bases, with 15 bases left between them. Germline CDR1 MGHRA, CDR2 YSYEKL. The CDR3 runs to 17 residues.

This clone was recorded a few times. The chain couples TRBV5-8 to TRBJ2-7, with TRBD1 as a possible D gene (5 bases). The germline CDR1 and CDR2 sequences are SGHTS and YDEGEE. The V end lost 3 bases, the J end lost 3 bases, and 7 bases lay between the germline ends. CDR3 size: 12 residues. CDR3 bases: TGTGCCAGCAGCTCGCAGGGCTACGAGCAGTACTTC. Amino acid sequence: CASSSQGYEQYF.

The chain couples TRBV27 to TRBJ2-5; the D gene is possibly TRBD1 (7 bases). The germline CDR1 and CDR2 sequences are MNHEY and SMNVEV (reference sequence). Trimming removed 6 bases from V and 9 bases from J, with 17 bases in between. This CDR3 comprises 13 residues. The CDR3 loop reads CASRSTGTGAQYF. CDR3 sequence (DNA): TGTGCCAGCAGATCGACAGGGACGGGGGCCCAGTACTTC.

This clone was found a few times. CDR3 loop: CASSTGTGGFNEQFF. DNA of the CDR3: TGTGCCAGCAGCACCGGGACAGGGGGCTTCAATGAGCAGTTCTTC. V usage is TRBV11-2 and J usage is TRBJ2-1, with TRBD1 matching 12 bases. With 5 bases clipped from V and 6 bases from J, the junction kept 5 bases outside the gene matches. The CDR3 loop spans 15 amino acids. Germline-derived CDR1 and CDR2 are SGHAT and FQNNGV.